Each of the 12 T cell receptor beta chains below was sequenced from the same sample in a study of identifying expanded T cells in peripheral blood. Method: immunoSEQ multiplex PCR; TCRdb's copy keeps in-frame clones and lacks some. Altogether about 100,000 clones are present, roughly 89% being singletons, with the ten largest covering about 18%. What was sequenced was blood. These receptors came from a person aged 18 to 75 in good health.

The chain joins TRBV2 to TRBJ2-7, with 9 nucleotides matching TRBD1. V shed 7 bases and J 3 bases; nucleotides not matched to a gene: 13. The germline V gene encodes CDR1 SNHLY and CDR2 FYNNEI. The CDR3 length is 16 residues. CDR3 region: CASTSTGQGTFYEQYF. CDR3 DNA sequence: TGTGCCAGCACCTCGACGGGACAGGGAACTTTCTACGAGCAGTACTTC.

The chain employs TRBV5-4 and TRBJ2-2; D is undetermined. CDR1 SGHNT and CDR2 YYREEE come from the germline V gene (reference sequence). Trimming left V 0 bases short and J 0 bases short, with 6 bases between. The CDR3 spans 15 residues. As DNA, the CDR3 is TGTGCCAGCAGCTTGGAATCCACGAACACCGGGGAGCTGTTTTTT. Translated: CASSLESTNTGELFF.

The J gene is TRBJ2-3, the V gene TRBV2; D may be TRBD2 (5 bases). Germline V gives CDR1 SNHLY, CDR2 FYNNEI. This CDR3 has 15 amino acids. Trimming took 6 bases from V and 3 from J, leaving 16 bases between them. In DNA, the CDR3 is TGTGCCAGCAGGGAGAGACCCACGGGGACAGATACGCAGTATTTT. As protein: CASRERPTGTDTQYF.

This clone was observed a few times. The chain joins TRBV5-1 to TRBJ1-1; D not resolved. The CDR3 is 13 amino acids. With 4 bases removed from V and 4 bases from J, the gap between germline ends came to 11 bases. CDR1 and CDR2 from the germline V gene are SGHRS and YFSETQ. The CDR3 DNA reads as TGCGCCAGCAGCGATGGGCCTTCCACTGAAGCTTTCTTT. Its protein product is CASSDGPSTEAFF.

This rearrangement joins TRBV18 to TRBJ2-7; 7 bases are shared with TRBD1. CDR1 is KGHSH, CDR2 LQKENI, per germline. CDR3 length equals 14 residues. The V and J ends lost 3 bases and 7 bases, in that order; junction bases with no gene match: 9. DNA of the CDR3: TGTGCCAGCTCACCGGGACAGACATTACCGGAGCAGTACTTC. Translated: CASSPGQTLPEQYF. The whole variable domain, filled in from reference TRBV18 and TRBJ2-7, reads NAGVMQNPRHLVRRRGQEARLRCSPMKGHSHVYWYRQLPEEGLKFMVYLQKENIIDESGMPKERFSAEFPKEGPSILRIQQVVRGDSAAYFCASSPGQTLPEQYFGPGTRLTVT.

CDR3 nucleotides: TGTGCCACCAGCAGAGATTCAGGGGTCGGGGCCAACGTCCTGACTTTC. Translating it yields CATSRDSGVGANVLTF. The rearrangement joins TRBV15 to TRBJ2-6; D perhaps matches TRBD1 (6 bases). The CDR3 sequence is 16 residues long. Trimming took off 0 bases at V and 4 bases at J, with 10 bases between the two ends. In germline, CDR1 is LNHNV, CDR2 YYDKDF (reference sequence).

CDR3 sequence (DNA): TGTGCCAGCAGTCCCCAGGGGACCGGGGAAGCTTTCTTT. This codes for CASSPQGTGEAFF. The chain carries TRBV6-5 and TRBJ1-1, with D tentatively TRBD1 (6 bases). The CDR3 totals 13 residues. Germline loops: CDR1 MNHEY, CDR2 SVGAGI. Trimming took off 5 bases at V and 8 bases at J, with 15 bases between the two ends.

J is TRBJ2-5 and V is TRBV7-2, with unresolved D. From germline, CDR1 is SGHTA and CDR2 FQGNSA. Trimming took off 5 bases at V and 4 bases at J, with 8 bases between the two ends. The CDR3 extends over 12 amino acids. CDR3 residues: CASSEVLETQYF. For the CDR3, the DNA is TGTGCCAGCAGCGAAGTTTTAGAGACCCAGTACTTC.

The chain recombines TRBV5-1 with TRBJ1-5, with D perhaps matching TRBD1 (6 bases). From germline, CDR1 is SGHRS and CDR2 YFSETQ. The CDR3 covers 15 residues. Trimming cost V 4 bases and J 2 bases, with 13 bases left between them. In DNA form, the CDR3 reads TGCGCCAGCAGCCTAATGGGGGCCCGCAATCAGCCCCAGCATTTT. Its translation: CASSLMGARNQPQHF.

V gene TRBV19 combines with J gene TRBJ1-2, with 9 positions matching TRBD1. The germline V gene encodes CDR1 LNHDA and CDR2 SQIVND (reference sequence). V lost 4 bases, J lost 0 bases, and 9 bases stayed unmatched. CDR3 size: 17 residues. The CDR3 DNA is TGTGCCAGTAGTAACCGGGACAGGGACTTAGCTAACTATGGCTACACCTTC. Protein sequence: CASSNRDRDLANYGYTF.

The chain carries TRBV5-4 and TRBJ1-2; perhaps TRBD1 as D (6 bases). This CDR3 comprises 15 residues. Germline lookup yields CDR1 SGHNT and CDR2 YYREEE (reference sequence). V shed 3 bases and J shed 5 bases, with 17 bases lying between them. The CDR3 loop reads CASSSEKQGLYGYTF. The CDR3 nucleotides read TGTGCCAGCAGCTCGGAGAAACAGGGCTTATATGGCTACACCTTC.

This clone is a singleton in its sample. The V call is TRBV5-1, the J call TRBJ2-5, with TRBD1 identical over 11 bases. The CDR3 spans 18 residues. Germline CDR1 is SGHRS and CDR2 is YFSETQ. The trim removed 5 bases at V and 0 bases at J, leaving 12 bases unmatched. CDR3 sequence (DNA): TGCGCCAGCAGTTCGTGGGGGACAGGGGGTTTTCACCAAGAGACCCAGTACTTC. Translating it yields CASSSWGTGGFHQETQYF.